Shown below are 29 T cell receptor beta chains from a single sample sequenced in a study of neoadjuvant nivolumab and ipilimumab in lung cancer. Produced via immunoSEQ multiplex PCR; TCRdb's table is partial and in-frame only. This sample has 20,000 to 25,000 clones, with more than 65% found just once. The starting material was peripheral blood, obtained before neoadjuvant nivolumab, alone or with ipilimumab. Every receptor here comes from an adult with non-small cell lung cancer.

The CDR3 DNA follows: TGTGCCAGCAGTCAGACAGGCGCCACCGAAAAACTGTTTTTT. It is translated as CASSQTGATEKLFF. The chain uses TRBV5-5 and TRBJ1-4, with a possible D match to TRBD1 (6 bases). Germline CDR1 is SGHKS and CDR2 is YYEKEE (reference sequence). V was clipped by 5 bases and J by 8 bases, with 16 bases between them. The CDR3 consists of 14 residues.

This clone was found a few times. The rearrangement joins TRBV27 to TRBJ2-7; the match to TRBD1 covers 7 bases. The CDR3 is 16 residues long. V shed 5 bases, J shed 4 bases, and the junction held 14 bases outside the gene matches. Germline CDR1 and CDR2: MNHEY and SMNVEV (reference sequence). The CDR3 is CASSPQGPTGWYEQYF. CDR3 nucleotides: TGTGCCAGCAGTCCCCAAGGCCCGACAGGGTGGTACGAGCAGTACTTC.

The V call is TRBV5-1, the J call TRBJ2-7, with D maybe TRBD2 (5 bases). The V gene lost 0 bases and the J gene lost 4 bases, with 11 bases spanning the gap. Germline V gene sequence: CDR1 SGHRS, CDR2 YFSETQ. CDR3 length equals 14 residues. The CDR3 is CASSLGYSGYEQYF. The CDR3 DNA is TGCGCCAGCAGCTTGGGATATTCGGGGTACGAGCAGTACTTC.

The chain recombines TRBV4-1 with TRBJ1-2, with a tentative D call TRBD1 (5 bases). The V and J ends lost 0 bases and 8 bases respectively, with 10 bases between them. The CDR3 is 13 residues long. The V gene's germline CDR1 is MGHRA and CDR2 YSYEKL. In DNA form, the CDR3 reads TGCGCCAGCAGCCAAGATCTCAGGGACGGCTACACCTTC. It encodes CASSQDLRDGYTF.

CDR3: CASSLRSGDAAEAFF. DNA of the CDR3: TGTGCCAGCAGCTTAAGGAGCGGGGATGCGGCTGAAGCTTTCTTT. The J gene is TRBJ1-1, the V gene TRBV7-3; the D is unclear. From germline, CDR1 is SGHTA and CDR2 FQGTGA. V dropped 1 base and J dropped 6 bases, with 15 bases sitting between them. This CDR3 contains 15 residues.

In regard to this clone: The junction differs from germline at one of its ends, possibly a read error. The rearrangement links TRBV5-6 to TRBJ1-2; 12 bases agree with TRBD1. There are 13 residues in the CDR3. Germline V lookup: CDR1 SGHDT, CDR2 YYEEEE. The CDR3 DNA reads TGTGCCAGCAGCTTCCTGGGACAGGGGGCCCGACTCTTC. Amino acid sequence: CASSFLGQGARLF.

V and J are TRBV29-1 and TRBJ1-1; D possibly corresponds to TRBD1 (6 bases). From germline, CDR1 is SQVTM and CDR2 ANQGSEA. Trimming removed 5 bases at V and 1 base at J, with 11 bases between. This CDR3 is 13 amino acids long. The CDR3 sequence is CSVSDRPNTEAFF. CDR3 DNA sequence: TGCAGCGTTTCTGACAGGCCGAACACTGAAGCTTTCTTT.

The J gene is TRBJ2-2, the V gene TRBV7-2; 9 nucleotides agree with TRBD1. The J segment lost 6 bases and the V segment lost 5 bases, leaving 4 bases of the junction unmatched. This CDR3 has 14 residues. Germline assignment: CDR1 SGHTA and CDR2 FQGNSA. The CDR3 sequence: CASSPRQGAGELFF. Here the CDR3 DNA reads TGTGCCAGCAGCCCGCGACAGGGGGCCGGGGAGCTGTTTTTT.

The gene calls are TRBV5-4 and TRBJ2-1; D call uncertain. CDR3 length equals 11 residues. Per the germline V gene, CDR1 is SGHNT and CDR2 is YYREEE (reference sequence). V was pared by 2 bases and J by 9 bases, with 6 bases between. The CDR3 loop reads CASSFSREQFF. CDR3 in DNA: TGTGCCAGCAGCTTTAGCCGTGAGCAGTTCTTC.

V is TRBV2 and J is TRBJ1-1; D is unresolved. CDR3 size: 13 residues. Germline V lookup: CDR1 SNHLY, CDR2 FYNNEI. The ends were cut back, 5 bases at V and 2 bases at J, with 9 bases in the middle. The CDR3 nucleotides read TGTGCCAGCAGTATAACGGGCAACACTGAAGCTTTCTTT. It codes for CASSITGNTEAFF. The full variable domain, completed using reference TRBV2 and TRBJ1-1, is EPEVTQTPSHQVTQMGQEVILRCVPISNHLYFYWYRQILGQKVEFLVSFYNNEISEKSEIFDDQFSVERPDGSNFTLKIRSTKLEDSAMYFCASSITGNTEAFFGQGTRLTVV.

This chain uses TRBV5-1 with TRBJ2-2; D remains unclear. V lost 0 bases and J 4 bases, leaving 7 bases between the germline ends. The CDR3 consists of 14 residues. Germline V lookup: CDR1 SGHRS, CDR2 YFSETQ. The CDR3 here is CASSLAELTGELFF. As DNA, the CDR3 is TGCGCCAGCAGCTTGGCGGAACTCACCGGGGAGCTGTTTTTT. The full variable domain, rest sourced from reference TRBV5-1 and TRBJ2-2, is KAGVTQTPRYLIKTRGQQVTLSCSPISGHRSVSWYQQTPGQGLQFLFEYFSETQRNKGNFPGRFSGRQFSNSRSEMNVSTLELGDSALYLCASSLAELTGELFFGEGSRLTVL.

The CDR3: CASSYSTGSTEQYF. CDR3 DNA sequence: TGTGCCAGCAGTTACTCGACAGGGTCAACCGAGCAGTACTTC. The V call is TRBV6-5, the J call TRBJ2-7, with TRBD1 matching over 7 bases. The CDR3 has 14 amino acids. Trimming cost V 0 bases and J 6 bases; bases outside gene matches: 5. Germline V CDR1 and CDR2: MNHEY, SVGAGI.

The J gene is TRBJ2-5, the V gene TRBV19; TRBD1 aligns across 7 bases. The CDR3 runs to 13 residues. Per germline, CDR1 LNHDA and CDR2 SQIVND (reference sequence). With 9 bases clipped from V and 1 base from J, the junction kept 5 bases outside the gene matches. DNA for the CDR3: TGTGCCAGCAACAGGGGACGCCAAGAGACCCAGTACTTC. As protein: CASNRGRQETQYF.

This chain uses TRBV5-1 with TRBJ1-2; D is perhaps TRBD1 (6 bases). V shed 1 base and J shed 7 bases, with 14 bases lying between them. The CDR3 is 14 amino acids. Germline V gene lookup returns CDR1 SGHRS and CDR2 YFSETQ. CDR3 sequence reads: CASSLSSTGSGYTF. CDR3 DNA sequence: TGCGCCAGCAGCTTGAGTTCCACAGGGAGTGGCTACACCTTC. Looking up the rest from reference TRBV5-1 and TRBJ1-2 gives the full variable domain: KAGVTQTPRYLIKTRGQQVTLSCSPISGHRSVSWYQQTPGQGLQFLFEYFSETQRNKGNFPGRFSGRQFSNSRSEMNVSTLELGDSALYLCASSLSSTGSGYTFGSGTRLTVV.

V usage is TRBV5-4 and J usage is TRBJ2-1; 10 bases are shared with TRBD2. The V gene end was trimmed by 4 bases and the J gene end by 5 bases; junction bases not matched to a gene: 6. Germline V CDR1 and CDR2: SGHNT, YYREEE (reference sequence). The CDR3 runs to 15 residues. The CDR3 coding sequence is TGTGCCAGCAGCACGGGACTAGCGACTAACAATGAGCAGTTCTTC. Translated, it gives CASSTGLATNNEQFF. The variable domain in full, with the rest retrieved from reference TRBV5-4 and TRBJ2-1, is ETGVTQSPTHLIKTRGQQVTLRCSSQSGHNTVSWYQQALGQGPQFIFQYYREEENGRGNFPPRFSGLQFPNYSSELNVNALELDDSALYLCASSTGLATNNEQFFGPGTRLTVL.

This clone occurred a few times. The V call is TRBV5-6, the J call TRBJ1-1, with TRBD1 matching over 8 bases. V shed 4 bases, J shed 6 bases, and the junction held 11 bases outside the gene matches. From germline, CDR1 is SGHDT and CDR2 YYEEEE. The CDR3 spans 15 residues. DNA for the CDR3: TGTGCCAGCAGCCCGAGGACAGGGAGTCTAGCTGAAGCTTTCTTT. Its protein is CASSPRTGSLAEAFF.

The chain joins TRBV5-1 to TRBJ1-2; 8 nucleotides align to TRBD1. Germline assignment: CDR1 SGHRS and CDR2 YFSETQ. J was trimmed by 2 bases and V by 3 bases; bases with no gene match: 12. The CDR3 runs 17 residues. The CDR3, as DNA: TGCGCCAGCAGCTCAGGGACAGGTACGGGATCGAACTATGGCTACACCTTC. This translates into CASSSGTGTGSNYGYTF.

A single count supports this clone. The rearrangement links TRBV5-4 to TRBJ2-6, with D possibly matching TRBD1 (5 bases). Germline V lookup: CDR1 SGHNT, CDR2 YYREEE (reference sequence). The CDR3 loop spans 16 amino acids. Deletions cut 4 bases from V and 0 bases from J, with 11 bases between. CDR3 DNA: TGTGCCAGCAGCCTAGGAGACAGCTCTGGGGCCAACGTCCTGACTTTC. Protein: CASSLGDSSGANVLTF.

The chain carries TRBV9 and TRBJ1-2, with a weak D call TRBD1 (6 bases). The V gene's germline CDR1 is SGDLS and CDR2 YYNGEE. The CDR3 is made up of 13 amino acids. V lost 4 bases to trimming and J lost 2 bases, with 9 bases between them. The CDR3 sequence: CASSTGQNYGYTF. The CDR3 bases are TGTGCCAGCAGCACCGGACAGAACTATGGCTACACCTTC.

This clone came up once. The rearrangement uses TRBV18 and TRBJ1-1; D uncertain. The CDR3 runs 14 residues. Germline CDR1 reads KGHSH; CDR2 reads LQKENI. The V end was cut by 5 bases, the J end by 4 bases, with 14 bases between. In DNA form, the CDR3 reads TGTGCCAGCTCAACCGGGCTAGTAGGCACTGAAGCTTTCTTT. It specifies CASSTGLVGTEAFF.

J is TRBJ2-5 and V is TRBV5-1; D could derive from TRBD1 or TRBD2 (5 bases each). Trimming took off 4 bases at V and 5 bases at J, with 15 bases between the two ends. Germline V CDR1 and CDR2: SGHRS, YFSETQ. The CDR3 consists of 14 residues. The CDR3 coding sequence is TGCGCCAGCAGCCCGGGAACAGGTGTGGAGACCCAGTACTTC. This sequence encodes CASSPGTGVETQYF.

The chain links TRBV6-6 to TRBJ2-7, with D possibly being TRBD1 or TRBD2 (6 bases each). The V end was cut by 7 bases, the J end by 5 bases, with 21 bases between. The CDR3 is 15 amino acids. CDR1 MNHNY and CDR2 SVGAGI come from the germline V gene (reference sequence). CDR3 in DNA: TGTGCCAGCATACTAACTCCTTCGGGGGCAGACGAGCAGTACTTC. Translated, it gives CASILTPSGADEQYF.

The chain carries TRBV5-1 and TRBJ1-5, with 7 nucleotides matching TRBD1. The junction had 9 bases not matched to a gene; V was cut back by 4 bases and J by 8 bases. CDR1 SGHRS and CDR2 YFSETQ come from the germline V gene. The CDR3 is 14 amino acids. CDR3 sequence reads: CASSPEQGLEPQHF. CDR3 DNA sequence: TGCGCCAGCAGCCCGGAACAGGGGTTGGAGCCCCAGCATTTT.

V usage is TRBV11-2 and J usage is TRBJ2-3; 9 bases match TRBD1. V lost 5 bases and J lost 5; bases outside the gene matches: 5. CDR1 is SGHAT and CDR2 is FQNNGV in the germline V gene. CDR3 length equals 14 residues. The CDR3 DNA reads TGTGCCAGCAGCCACAGGGGGCCAATAGATACGCAGTATTTT. It is translated as CASSHRGPIDTQYF.

V usage is TRBV7-9 and J usage is TRBJ2-5; the match to TRBD2 covers 9 bases. Germline lookup yields CDR1 SEHNR and CDR2 FQNEAQ (reference sequence). The CDR3 is made up of 17 amino acids. The J segment lost 4 bases and the V segment lost 4 bases, leaving 13 bases of the junction unmatched. This chain's CDR3 is CASSYSIAGDVAETQYF. As DNA, the CDR3 is TGTGCCAGCAGCTACTCTATAGCGGGAGATGTTGCAGAGACCCAGTACTTC.

The chain recombines TRBV18 with TRBJ1-5; 8 bases are a match to TRBD1. J lost 3 bases, V lost 1 base, and 8 bases had no gene match. The germline CDR1 and CDR2 sequences are KGHSH and LQKENI. The CDR3 has 17 residues. The DNA for the CDR3 is TGTGCCAGCTCACCACTACCGACAGGGGCGTTCAATCAGCCCCAGCATTTT. Residues: CASSPLPTGAFNQPQHF.

The rearrangement links TRBV29-1 to TRBJ2-1; 7 bases map to TRBD2. The CDR3 contains 13 residues. J lost 7 bases, V lost 4 bases, and 7 bases had no gene match. Germline values: CDR1 SQVTM, CDR2 ANQGSEA. CDR3: CSVVLAERNEQFF. In DNA form, the CDR3 reads TGCAGCGTTGTGCTAGCGGAAAGGAATGAGCAGTTCTTC.

This clone was counted once. The chain employs TRBV15 and TRBJ2-5; maybe TRBD2 (5 bases). The germline V gene has CDR1 LNHNV and CDR2 YYDKDF (reference sequence). The CDR3 consists of 14 residues. V was clipped by 4 bases and J by 0 bases, with 9 bases between them. CDR3 residues: CATSTPDYQETQYF. The CDR3 coding sequence is TGTGCCACCAGCACCCCGGACTACCAAGAGACCCAGTACTTC. Full variable domain (missing parts from reference TRBV15 and TRBJ2-5): DAMVIQNPRYQVTQFGKPVTLSCSQTLNHNVMYWYQQKSSQAPKLLFHYYDKDFNNEADTPDNFQSRRPNTSFCFLDIRSPGLGDTAMYLCATSTPDYQETQYFGPGTRLLVL.

This clone was observed a few times. The V gene is TRBV18, the J gene TRBJ1-5; D gene uncertain. Germline loops: CDR1 KGHSH, CDR2 LQKENI. V was cut by 3 bases and J by 3 bases, with 6 bases left in between. This CDR3 contains 13 residues. Here the CDR3 DNA reads TGTGCCAGCTCACCTTTAGCCAATCAGCCCCAGCATTTT. It specifies CASSPLANQPQHF.